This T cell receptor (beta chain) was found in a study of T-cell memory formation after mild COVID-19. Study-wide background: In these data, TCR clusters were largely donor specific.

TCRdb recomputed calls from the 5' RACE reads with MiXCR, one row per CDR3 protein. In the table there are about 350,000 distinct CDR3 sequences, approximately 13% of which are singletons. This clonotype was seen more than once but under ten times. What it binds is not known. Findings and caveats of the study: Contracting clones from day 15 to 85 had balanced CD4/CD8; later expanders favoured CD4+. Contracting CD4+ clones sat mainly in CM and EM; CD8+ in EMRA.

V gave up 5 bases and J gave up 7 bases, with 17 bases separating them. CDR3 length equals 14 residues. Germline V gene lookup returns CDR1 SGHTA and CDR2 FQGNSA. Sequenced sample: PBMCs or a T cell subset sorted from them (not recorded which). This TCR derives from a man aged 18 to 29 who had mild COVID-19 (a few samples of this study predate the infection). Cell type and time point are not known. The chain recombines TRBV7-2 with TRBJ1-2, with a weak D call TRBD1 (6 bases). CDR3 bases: TGTGCCAGCAGCAACGGACAGCGGACTAGTGGCTACACCTTC. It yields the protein CASSNGQRTSGYTF.